Below, one T cell receptor beta chain is given with its context. Its antigen is unidentified. Sequenced by immunoSEQ multiplex PCR; TCRdb stores in-frame clones only, minus some. The sample gives approximately 52,000 clones, 76% of which show up once; just under 5% is in the top ten. These data are taken from a study of a mutant IDH1 vaccine in newly diagnosed glioma. V lost 4 bases and J lost 0, with 10 bases in between. CDR3 length equals 15 residues. Germline CDR1 reads SNHLY; CDR2 reads FYNNEI. Study-wide points: Vaccine-induced immune responses occurred in approximately 93% of patients.

The time point is: week 47, end of study. Doses consisted of 300 ug of mutant IDH1 20-mer peptide each, paired with topical imiquimod. New WHO grade 3 or 4 astrocytomas that were IDH1-mutant and ATRX-lost occurred in the donors. The origin of this receptor is a woman aged 40 to 50 with glioma. Some clones in this sample may be carry-over from other donors' samples. The sample here was PBMCs, taken from a glioma patient whose treatment included an IDH1 peptide vaccine. The chain carries TRBV2 and TRBJ1-5; D is unclear. The chain's CDR3 is CASSVKGYSNQPQHF. The DNA of the CDR3 is TGTGCCAGCAGTGTTAAAGGGTATAGCAATCAGCCCCAGCATTTT.